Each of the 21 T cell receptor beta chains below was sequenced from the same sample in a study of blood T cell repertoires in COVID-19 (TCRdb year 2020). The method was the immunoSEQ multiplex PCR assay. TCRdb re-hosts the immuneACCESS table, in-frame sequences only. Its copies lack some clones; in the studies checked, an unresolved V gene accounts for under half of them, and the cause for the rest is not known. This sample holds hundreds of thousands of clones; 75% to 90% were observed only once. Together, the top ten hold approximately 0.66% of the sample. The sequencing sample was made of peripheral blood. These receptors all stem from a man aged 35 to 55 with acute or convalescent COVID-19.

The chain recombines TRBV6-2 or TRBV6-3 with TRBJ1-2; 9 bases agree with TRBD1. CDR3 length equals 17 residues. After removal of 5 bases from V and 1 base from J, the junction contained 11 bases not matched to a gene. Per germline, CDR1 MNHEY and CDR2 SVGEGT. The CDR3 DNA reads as TGTGCCAGCAGTACTGTCGGGACAGGGAGGATTAACTATGGCTACACCTTC. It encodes CASSTVGTGRINYGYTF.

CDR3 bases: TGCGCCAGCAGTCACCTAAACGGGACTTCAGACCTCACAGATACGCAGTATTTT. Translation gives CASSHLNGTSDLTDTQYF. V and J are TRBV23-1 and TRBJ2-3; D may be TRBD2 (6 bases). TRBV23-1 is reported as an ORF; its role is uncertain. The CDR3 extends over 18 amino acids. V lost 3 bases and J 2 bases, leaving 21 bases between the germline ends.

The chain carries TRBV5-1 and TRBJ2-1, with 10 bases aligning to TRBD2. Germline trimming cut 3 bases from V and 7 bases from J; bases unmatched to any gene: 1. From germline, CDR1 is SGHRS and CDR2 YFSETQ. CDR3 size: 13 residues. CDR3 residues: CASSWGLANEQFF. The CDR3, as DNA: TGCGCCAGCAGCTGGGGACTAGCGAATGAGCAGTTCTTC.

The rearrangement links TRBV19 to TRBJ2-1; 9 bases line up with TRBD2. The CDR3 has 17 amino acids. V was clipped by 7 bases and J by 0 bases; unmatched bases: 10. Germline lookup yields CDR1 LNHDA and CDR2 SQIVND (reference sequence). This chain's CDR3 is CASKPSGAISSYNEQFF. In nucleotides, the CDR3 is TGTGCCAGTAAACCTAGCGGGGCTATAAGCTCCTACAATGAGCAGTTCTTC.

The CDR3 reads CASSYGAGAAYEQYF. The CDR3 region has the DNA TGTGCCAGCAGTTACGGTGCGGGAGCCGCCTACGAGCAGTACTTC. The chain recombines TRBV6-5 with TRBJ2-7; TRBD2 matches 7 bases. Trimming cost V 2 bases and J 2 bases; bases outside gene matches: 6. Germline assignment: CDR1 MNHEY and CDR2 SVGAGI. The CDR3 runs 15 residues.

The CDR3 region is CASSLVYHGTSGSHEQYF. CDR3 nucleotide sequence: TGTGCCAGCAGCCTAGTCTATCACGGGACTAGCGGGAGCCACGAGCAGTACTTC. The J gene is TRBJ2-7, the V gene TRBV9; 14 bases line up with TRBD2. Trimming removed 4 bases from V and 5 bases from J; junction bases left unmatched: 14. The V gene's germline CDR1 is SGDLS and CDR2 YYNGEE. This CDR3 region has 18 residues.

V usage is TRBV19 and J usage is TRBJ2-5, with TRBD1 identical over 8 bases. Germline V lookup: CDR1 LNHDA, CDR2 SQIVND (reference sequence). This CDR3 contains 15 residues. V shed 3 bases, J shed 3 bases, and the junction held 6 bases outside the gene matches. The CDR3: CASSIIGQGEETQYF. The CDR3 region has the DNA TGTGCCAGTAGTATTATTGGACAGGGTGAAGAGACCCAGTACTTC.

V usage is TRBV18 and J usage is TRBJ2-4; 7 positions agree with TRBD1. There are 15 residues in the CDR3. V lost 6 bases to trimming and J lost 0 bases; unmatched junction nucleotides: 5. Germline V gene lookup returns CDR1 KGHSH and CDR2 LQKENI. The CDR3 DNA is TGTGCCAGCTCGTTCCAGGGGGAAGCCAAAAACATTCAGTACTTC. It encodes CASSFQGEAKNIQYF.

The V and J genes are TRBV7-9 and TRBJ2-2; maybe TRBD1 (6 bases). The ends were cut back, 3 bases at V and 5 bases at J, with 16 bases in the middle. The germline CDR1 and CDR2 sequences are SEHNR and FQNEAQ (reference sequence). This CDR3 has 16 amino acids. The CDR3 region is CASSLRWGPRTGELFF. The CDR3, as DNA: TGTGCCAGCAGCTTGAGGTGGGGGCCCAGGACCGGGGAGCTGTTTTTT.

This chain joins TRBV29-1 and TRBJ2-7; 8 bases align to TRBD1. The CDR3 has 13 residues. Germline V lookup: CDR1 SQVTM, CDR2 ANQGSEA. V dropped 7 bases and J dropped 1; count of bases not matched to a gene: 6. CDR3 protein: CSGGQGNSYEQYF. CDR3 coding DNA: TGCAGCGGCGGACAGGGAAATTCCTACGAGCAGTACTTC.

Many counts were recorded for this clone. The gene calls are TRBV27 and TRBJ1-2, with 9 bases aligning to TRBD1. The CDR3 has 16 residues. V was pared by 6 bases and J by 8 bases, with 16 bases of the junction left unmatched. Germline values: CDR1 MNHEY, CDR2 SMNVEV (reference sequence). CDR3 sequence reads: CASRGSPGQGFSGYTF. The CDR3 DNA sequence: TGTGCCAGCAGAGGGTCCCCGGGACAGGGATTTTCCGGCTACACCTTC.

CDR3 in amino acids: CAIRRQGENQPQHF. DNA for the CDR3: TGTGCCATCAGGAGACAGGGGGAGAATCAGCCCCAGCATTTT. This chain links TRBV10-3 with TRBJ1-5; TRBD1 matches at 9 bases. Germline CDR1 is ENHRY and CDR2 is SYGVKD. The CDR3 length is 14 residues. J gave up 4 bases and V 6 bases, and 4 bases lay outside the gene matches.

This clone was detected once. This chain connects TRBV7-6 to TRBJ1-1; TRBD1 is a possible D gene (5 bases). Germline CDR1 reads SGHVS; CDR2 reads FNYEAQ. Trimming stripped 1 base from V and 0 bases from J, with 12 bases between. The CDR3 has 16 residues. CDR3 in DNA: TGTGCCAGCAGCTTAGGCCGACAGAGGATGAACACTGAAGCTTTCTTT. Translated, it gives CASSLGRQRMNTEAFF.

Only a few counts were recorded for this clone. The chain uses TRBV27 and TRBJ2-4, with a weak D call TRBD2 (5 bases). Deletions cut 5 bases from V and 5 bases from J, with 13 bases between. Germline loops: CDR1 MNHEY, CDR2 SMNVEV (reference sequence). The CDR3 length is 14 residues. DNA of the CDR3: TGTGCCAGCAGTCTGGCGGCGGGTGAAAACATTCAGTACTTC. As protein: CASSLAAGENIQYF.

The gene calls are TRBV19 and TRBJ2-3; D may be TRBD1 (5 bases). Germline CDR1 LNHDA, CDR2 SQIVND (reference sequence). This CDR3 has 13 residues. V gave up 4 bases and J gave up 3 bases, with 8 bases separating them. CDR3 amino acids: CASSRAGTDTQYF. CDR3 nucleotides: TGTGCCAGTAGTAGGGCAGGGACAGATACGCAGTATTTT.

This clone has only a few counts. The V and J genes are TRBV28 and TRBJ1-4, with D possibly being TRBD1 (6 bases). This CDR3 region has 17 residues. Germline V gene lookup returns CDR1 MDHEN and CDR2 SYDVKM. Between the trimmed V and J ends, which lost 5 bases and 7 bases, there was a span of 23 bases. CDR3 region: CASSPAGAGGGGEKLFF. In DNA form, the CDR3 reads TGTGCCAGCAGTCCGGCTGGGGCGGGGGGCGGAGGTGAAAAACTGTTTTTT. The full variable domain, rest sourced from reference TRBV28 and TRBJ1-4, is DVKVTQSSRYLVKRTGEKVFLECVQDMDHENMFWYRQDPGLGLRLIYFSYDVKMKEKGDIPEGYSVSREKKERFSLILESASTNQTSMYLCASSPAGAGGGGEKLFFGSGTQLSVL.

This CDR3 is CSVETGPEQYF. The CDR3 region has the DNA TGCAGCGTTGAAACTGGGCCCGAGCAGTACTTC. The V call is TRBV29-1, the J call TRBJ2-7, with D unresolved. The V end was cut by 2 bases, the J end by 6 bases, with 8 bases between. CDR1 is SQVTM and CDR2 is ANQGSEA in the germline V gene. This CDR3 has 11 residues.

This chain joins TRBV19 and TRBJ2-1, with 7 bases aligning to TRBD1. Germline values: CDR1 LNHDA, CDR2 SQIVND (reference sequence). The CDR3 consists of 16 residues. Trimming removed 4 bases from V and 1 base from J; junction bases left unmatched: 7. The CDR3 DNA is TGTGCCAGTAGTAAACAGGGGTTTAGGTCCTACAATGAGCAGTTCTTC. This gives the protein CASSKQGFRSYNEQFF.

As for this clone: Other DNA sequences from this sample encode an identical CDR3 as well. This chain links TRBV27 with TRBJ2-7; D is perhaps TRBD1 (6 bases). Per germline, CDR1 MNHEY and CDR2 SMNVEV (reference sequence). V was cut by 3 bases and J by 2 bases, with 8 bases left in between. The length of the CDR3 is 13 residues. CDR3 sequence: CASSFGQTYEQYF. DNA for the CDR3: TGTGCCAGCAGTTTCGGACAGACCTACGAGCAGTACTTC.

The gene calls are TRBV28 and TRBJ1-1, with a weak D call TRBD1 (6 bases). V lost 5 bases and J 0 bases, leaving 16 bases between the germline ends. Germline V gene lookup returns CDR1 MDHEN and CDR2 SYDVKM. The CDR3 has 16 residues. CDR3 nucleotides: TGTGCCAGCAGTGCCCCCGGGACACAGATGAACACTGAAGCTTTCTTT. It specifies CASSAPGTQMNTEAFF.

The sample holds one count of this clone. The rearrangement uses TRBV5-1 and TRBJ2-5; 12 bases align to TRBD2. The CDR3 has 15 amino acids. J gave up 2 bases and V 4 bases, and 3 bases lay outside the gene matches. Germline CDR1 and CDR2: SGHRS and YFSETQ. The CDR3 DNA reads TGCGCCAGCAGCCTCGGACTAGCGGGGCAAGAGACCCAGTACTTC. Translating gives CASSLGLAGQETQYF. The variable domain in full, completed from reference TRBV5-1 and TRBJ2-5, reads KAGVTQTPRYLIKTRGQQVTLSCSPISGHRSVSWYQQTPGQGLQFLFEYFSETQRNKGNFPGRFSGRQFSNSRSEMNVSTLELGDSALYLCASSLGLAGQETQYFGPGTRLLVL.